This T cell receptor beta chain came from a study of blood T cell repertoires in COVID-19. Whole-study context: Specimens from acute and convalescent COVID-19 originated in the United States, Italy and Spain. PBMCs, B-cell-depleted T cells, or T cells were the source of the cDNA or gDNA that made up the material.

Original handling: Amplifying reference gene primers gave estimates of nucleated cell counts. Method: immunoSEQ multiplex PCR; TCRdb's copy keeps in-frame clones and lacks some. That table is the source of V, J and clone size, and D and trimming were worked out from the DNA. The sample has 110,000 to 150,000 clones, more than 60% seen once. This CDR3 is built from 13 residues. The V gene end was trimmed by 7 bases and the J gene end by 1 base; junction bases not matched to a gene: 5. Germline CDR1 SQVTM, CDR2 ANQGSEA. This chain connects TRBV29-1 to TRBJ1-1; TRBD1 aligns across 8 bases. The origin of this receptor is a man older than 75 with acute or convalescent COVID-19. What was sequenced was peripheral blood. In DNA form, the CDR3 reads TGCAGCGCCAAGGACAGGGCGAACACTGAAGCTTTCTTT. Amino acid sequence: CSAKDRANTEAFF.